These 8 T cell receptor beta chains came from one sample sequenced in a study of blood T cell repertoires in COVID-19. The protocol was immunoSEQ multiplex PCR, while the TCRdb copy is restricted to in-frame clones and leaves out a portion. The table has fewer than 200,000 clones, 87% seen once; the top ten hold less than 1.5%. Sequenced: PBMCs or T cells enriched from blood (not recorded which). Receptor source: a human donor with acute COVID-19. The donor label of this sample is uncertain.

The rearrangement uses TRBV18 and TRBJ1-3, with a tentative D call TRBD1 (6 bases). Trimming left V 0 bases short and J 4 bases short, with 10 bases between. Looked up from germline, CDR1 is KGHSH and CDR2 is LQKENI. This CDR3 is built from 15 residues. In DNA form, the CDR3 reads TGTGCCAGCTCACCACCGGACAGATCCGGAAACACCATATATTTT. Protein: CASSPPDRSGNTIYF.

For the CDR3, the DNA is TGTGCCAGTAGTCTGGGGGGGCGGTGGACAGATACGCAGTATTTT. Residues: CASSLGGRWTDTQYF. V gene TRBV19 combines with J gene TRBJ2-3; a possible D gene is TRBD2 (7 bases). The CDR3 is made up of 15 amino acids. Deletions cut 5 bases from V and 3 bases from J, with 15 bases between. CDR1 and CDR2 from the germline V gene are LNHDA and SQIVND (reference sequence).

V and J are TRBV12-3 or TRBV12-4 and TRBJ1-2; D perhaps matches TRBD1 (5 bases). This CDR3 contains 13 residues. Deletions cut 10 bases from V and 3 bases from J, with 15 bases between. CDR3 amino acids: CAITTGEDYGYTF. The CDR3, as DNA: TGTGCCATCACCACAGGCGAAGACTATGGCTACACCTTC.

This chain joins TRBV3-1 (or the pseudogene TRBV3-2) and TRBJ1-4, with D hard to call. The V end lost 0 bases, the J end lost 14 bases, and 25 bases lay between the germline ends. The length of the CDR3 is 17 residues. Germline V CDR1 and CDR2: LGHDT, YNNKEL (reference sequence). This CDR3 is CASSQDLRQPFFVRLFF. DNA of the CDR3: TGTGCCAGCAGCCAAGATCTGAGGCAGCCTTTCTTCGTCCGTCTGTTTTTT.

The genes are TRBV9 and TRBJ1-3; D may be TRBD1 (6 bases). The CDR3 runs 18 residues. The V end was cut by 3 bases, the J end by 0 bases, with 19 bases between. Looked up from germline, CDR1 is SGDLS and CDR2 is YYNGEE. The CDR3 here is CASSASWGPASSGNTIYF. CDR3 bases: TGTGCCAGCAGCGCCTCCTGGGGGCCCGCCAGCTCTGGAAACACCATATATTTT.

This clone came up once. The V gene is TRBV29-1, the J gene TRBJ1-2; TRBD1 agrees at 9 bases. V shed 3 bases, J shed 4 bases, and the junction held 0 bases outside the gene matches. Looked up from germline, CDR1 is SQVTM and CDR2 is ANQGSEA. The CDR3 totals 12 residues. The CDR3 DNA reads as TGCAGCGTTGAGACAGGGGGCTATGGCTACACCTTC. Its translation: CSVETGGYGYTF.

This sequence joins TRBV30 and TRBJ1-4; TRBD1 matches 9 bases. V trimming: 0 bases; J trimming: 7 bases; junction bases outside the gene matches: 3. Germline V gives CDR1 GTSNPN, CDR2 SVGIG (reference sequence). CDR3 size: 14 residues. CDR3 nucleotides: TGTGCCTGGAGTGTAGGACAGGGGAGTGAAAAACTGTTTTTT. It translates to CAWSVGQGSEKLFF.

V is TRBV5-1 and J is TRBJ2-2, with D possibly matching TRBD2 (5 bases). CDR3 length equals 12 residues. V was cut by 5 bases and J by 6 bases, with 8 bases left in between. Germline CDR1 and CDR2: SGHRS and YFSETQ. CDR3 bases: TGCGCCAGCAGGTGGGAGTCCGGGGAGCTGTTTTTT. Its protein is CASRWESGELFF.